The clone carrying this T cell receptor beta chain was seen just once. Random hexamers primed reverse transcription of about 0.45 to 1 ug RNA. TCRdb fed the immunoSEQ multiplex PCR reads into MiXCR, producing one record per CDR3 protein. The profile shows approximately 150,000 distinct CDR3 sequences, roughly 94% of them singletons. This record comes from a study of CD8 T cells in Susac syndrome. Sequencing used CD4+ T cells from PBMCs. The TCR originated in a human donor with multiple sclerosis.

The CDR3 DNA reads TGTGCCAGCACCGGACAGGTTCGTGGCTACACCTTC. Amino acids: CASTGQVRGYTF. This chain joins TRBV6-1 and TRBJ1-2; 7 nucleotides match TRBD1. With V trimmed by 7 bases and J by 7 bases, 6 bases remained unmatched. The CDR3 has 12 residues. From germline, CDR1 is MNHNS and CDR2 SASEGT.